The 9 T cell receptor beta chains in this list originate from one sample, sequenced in a study of blood T cell repertoires in COVID-19. The protocol was immunoSEQ multiplex PCR, while the TCRdb copy is restricted to in-frame clones and leaves out a portion. The table includes about 210,000 clones, approximately 85% detected once. Input material: peripheral blood. The receptors derive from a woman aged 45 to 65 with active or convalescent COVID-19.

The V call is TRBV18, the J call TRBJ2-7; TRBD2 aligns across 9 bases. CDR1 KGHSH and CDR2 LQKENI come from the germline V gene. The CDR3 has 14 residues. With V trimmed by 6 bases and J by 3 bases, 6 bases remained unmatched. The CDR3 protein is CASSPGTSSYEQYF. The CDR3 DNA sequence: TGTGCCAGCTCGCCCGGGACTAGCAGCTACGAGCAGTACTTC.

J is TRBJ1-5 and V is TRBV3-1 (or the pseudogene TRBV3-2); D uncertain. The length of the CDR3 is 14 residues. V lost 0 bases and J 9 bases, leaving 12 bases between the germline ends. Germline CDR1 and CDR2: LGHDT and YNNKEL (reference sequence). CDR3 DNA: TGTGCCAGCAGCCAAGATTCTGGTAGGAGGCCCCAGCATTTT. Translating it yields CASSQDSGRRPQHF.

The chain combines TRBV6-5 with TRBJ1-1, with D perhaps TRBD1 (5 bases). Looked up from germline, CDR1 is MNHEY and CDR2 is SVGAGI. Trimming pared 4 bases from V and 1 base from J, leaving 13 bases between. The CDR3 runs 15 residues. The DNA for the CDR3 is TGTGCCAGCAGTTCCCCACCCGGGGGGAACACTGAAGCTTTCTTT. Residues: CASSSPPGGNTEAFF.

This rearrangement joins TRBV20-1 to TRBJ2-7; D is unresolved. The V gene lost 6 bases and the J gene lost 3 bases, with 6 bases spanning the gap. The CDR3 covers 10 residues. The V gene's germline CDR1 is DFQATT and CDR2 SNEGSKA (reference sequence). The CDR3 sequence is CSAGNYEQYF. The CDR3 coding sequence is TGCAGTGCGGGCAACTACGAGCAGTACTTC.

The chain carries TRBV18 and TRBJ1-5; TRBD1 agrees at 9 bases. CDR1 and CDR2 (germline): KGHSH, LQKENI. V shed 3 bases and J 7 bases; nucleotides not matched to a gene: 7. The CDR3 length is 15 residues. The CDR3 region is CASSPTTGGEQPQHF. The CDR3 region has the DNA TGTGCCAGCTCACCGACCACAGGGGGCGAACAGCCCCAGCATTTT.

The V call is TRBV29-1, the J call TRBJ2-7; TRBD2 is a possible D gene (6 bases). V lost 1 base and J lost 0, with 16 bases in between. Germline V lookup: CDR1 SQVTM, CDR2 ANQGSEA. CDR3 length equals 16 residues. CDR3 DNA: TGCAGCGTTGAAGGAAGGGACTCCTACAGCTCCTACGAGCAGTACGTC. Residues: CSVEGRDSYSSYEQYV.

The V and J genes are TRBV9 and TRBJ1-1, with D unclear. Deletions cut 2 bases from V and 1 base from J, with 9 bases between. CDR1 SGDLS and CDR2 YYNGEE come from the germline V gene. This CDR3 region has 14 residues. The DNA for the CDR3 is TGTGCCAGCAGCGTGATAGTACCGAACACTGAAGCTTTCTTT. As protein: CASSVIVPNTEAFF.

V is TRBV10-3 and J is TRBJ1-1; D gene unclear. Trimming took 0 bases from V and 5 from J, leaving 7 bases between them. Germline CDR1 is ENHRY and CDR2 is SYGVKD. The CDR3 spans 13 residues. CDR3 loop: CAISESGRTEAFF. The CDR3 bases are TGTGCCATCAGTGAGTCAGGGAGGACTGAAGCTTTCTTT.

The genes are TRBV5-1 and TRBJ2-1, with D maybe TRBD2 (6 bases). The V gene lost 4 bases and the J gene lost 2 bases, with 13 bases spanning the gap. Germline V gene sequence: CDR1 SGHRS, CDR2 YFSETQ. The CDR3 consists of 15 residues. This CDR3 is CASSLTGDPYNEQFF. In DNA, the CDR3 is TGCGCCAGCAGCCTGACGGGGGATCCCTACAATGAGCAGTTCTTC.